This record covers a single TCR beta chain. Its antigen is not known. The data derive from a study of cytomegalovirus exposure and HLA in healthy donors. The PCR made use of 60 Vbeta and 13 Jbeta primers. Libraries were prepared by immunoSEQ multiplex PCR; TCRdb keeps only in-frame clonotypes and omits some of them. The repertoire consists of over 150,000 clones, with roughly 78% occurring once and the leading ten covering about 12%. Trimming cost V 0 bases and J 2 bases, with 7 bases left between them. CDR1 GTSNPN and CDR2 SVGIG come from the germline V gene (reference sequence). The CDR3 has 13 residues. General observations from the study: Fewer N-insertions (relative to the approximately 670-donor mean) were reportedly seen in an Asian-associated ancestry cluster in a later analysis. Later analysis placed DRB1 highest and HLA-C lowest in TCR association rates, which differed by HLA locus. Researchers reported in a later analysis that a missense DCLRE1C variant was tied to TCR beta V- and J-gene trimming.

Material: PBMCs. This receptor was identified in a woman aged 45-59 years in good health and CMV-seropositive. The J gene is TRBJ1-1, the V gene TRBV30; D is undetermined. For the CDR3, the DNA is TGTGCCTGGAGTGTACAGTATAACACTGAAGCTTTCTTT. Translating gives CAWSVQYNTEAFF.